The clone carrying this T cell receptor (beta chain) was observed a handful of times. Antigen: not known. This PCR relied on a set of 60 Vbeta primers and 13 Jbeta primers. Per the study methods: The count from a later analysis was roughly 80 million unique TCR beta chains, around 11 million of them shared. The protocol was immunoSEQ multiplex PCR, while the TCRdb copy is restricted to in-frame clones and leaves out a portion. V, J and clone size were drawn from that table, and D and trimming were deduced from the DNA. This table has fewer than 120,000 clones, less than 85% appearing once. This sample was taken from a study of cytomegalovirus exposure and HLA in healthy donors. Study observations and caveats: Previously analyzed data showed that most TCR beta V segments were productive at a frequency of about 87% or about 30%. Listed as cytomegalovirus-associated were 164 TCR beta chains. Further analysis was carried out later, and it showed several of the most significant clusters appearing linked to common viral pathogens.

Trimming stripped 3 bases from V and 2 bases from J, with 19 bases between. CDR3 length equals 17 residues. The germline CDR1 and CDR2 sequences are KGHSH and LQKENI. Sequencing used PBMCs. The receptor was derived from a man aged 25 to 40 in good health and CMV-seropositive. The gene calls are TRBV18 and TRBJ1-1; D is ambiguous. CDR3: CASSPRQLTILNTEAFF. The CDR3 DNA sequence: TGTGCCAGCTCACCCCGTCAGCTGACAATCCTAAACACTGAAGCTTTCTTT.